In this sample, the clone carrying this T cell receptor beta chain turned up a few times. Germline-derived CDR1 and CDR2 are SGDLS and YYNGEE. The CDR3 has 13 residues. Trimming removed 0 bases from V and 6 bases from J, with 8 bases in between. cDNA synthesis used the whole RNA isolate, giving expressed TCRB sequences. TCRdb's table, derived via immunoSEQ multiplex PCR, lists solely in-frame clones and lacks some. Of under 800,000 clones in the sample, about 14% were seen once. This entry belongs to a study of beta chain features in type 1 diabetes. The rearrangement links TRBV9 to TRBJ2-3; D is unclear. This receptor was taken from a man between 18 and 29 years old in good health. The sample consisted of naive CD4+ T cells from blood. CDR3: CASSVVVGDTQYF. CDR3 sequence (DNA): TGTGCCAGCAGCGTAGTGGTAGGGGATACGCAGTATTTT. Drawing the rest from reference TRBV9 and TRBJ2-3, the complete variable domain is DSGVTQTPKHLITATGQRVTLRCSPRSGDLSVYWYQQSLDQGLQFLIQYYNGEERAKGNILERFSAQQFPDLHSELNLSSLELGDSALYFCASSVVVGDTQYFGPGTRLTVL.